The clone carrying this T cell receptor (beta chain) was observed at least ten times. Clinical Activity Scores of at least 3, NOSPECS grades of at least 4 and durations under 3 months characterized ophthalmopathy patients. Reasons for excluding patients were uncontrolled infection, other autoimmune disease, pregnancy or lactation. The CDR3 runs to 15 residues. V was shortened by 3 bases and J by 11 bases, with 20 bases between the two germline ends. Germline CDR1 reads KGHSH; CDR2 reads LQKENI. The sample comes from a study of T cells in Graves' hyperthyroidism and ophthalmopathy. Looking at the study overall: Peripheral blood was obtained at initial diagnosis, preceding any treatment.

Amplification targeted TCR beta CDR3 regions from RNA transcripts. The TCR CDR3 first-round RT-PCR relied on the HTBI primer set. TCRdb re-derived calls from the multiplex PCR reads in MiXCR, one entry per CDR3 protein. The data contain 600,000 to 700,000 distinct CDR3 sequences, roughly 15% of them singletons. The sample taken for sequencing was blood. The chain uses TRBV18 and TRBJ2-4; D might be TRBD1 or TRBD2, each matching 5 bases. This TCR was sampled from a woman between 40 and 50 years old with Graves' ophthalmopathy. The CDR3 DNA is TGTGCCAGCTCACCCACCGGGACGGGCACTATCTTTCAGTACTTC. The encoded protein is CASSPTGTGTIFQYF.